This T cell receptor beta chain was identified in a study of T cells in Graves' hyperthyroidism and ophthalmopathy. Study background: Initial diagnosis, before any treatment, was when peripheral blood was collected. General study points: The authors' 13 V-J model separated ophthalmopathy from stable hyperthyroidism. The model foresaw ophthalmopathy a median about 6.1 months prior to onset.

V shed 3 bases, J shed 3 bases, and the junction held 8 bases outside the gene matches. Looked up from germline, CDR1 is WSHSY and CDR2 is SAAADI. The length of the CDR3 is 16 residues. For this clonotype: Its antigen is unidentified.

Using RNA transcripts as the source, TCR beta CDR3 regions were amplified. Initially, a first-round RT-PCR of the TCR CDR3 employed the HTBI primer set. TCRdb analysed the multiplex PCR reads with MiXCR anew, one entry per CDR3 protein. This sample has about 360,000 distinct CDR3 sequences, with under 15% found just once. A patient was excluded if there was uncontrolled infection, other autoimmune disease, pregnancy or lactation. Sequencing used blood. The V gene is TRBV10-2, the J gene TRBJ2-7; the match to TRBD2 covers 10 bases. This clonotype was sampled from a young woman with Graves' hyperthyroidism. The CDR3 region is CASSERERGGNYEQYF. The DNA of the CDR3 is TGCGCCAGCAGTGAAAGGGAGCGGGGGGGGAACTACGAGCAGTACTTC.